This TCR beta chain was found in a study of technical replicates of blood from a few donors. Clones were sequenced by immunoSEQ multiplex PCR, and TCRdb holds only the in-frame ones, with some missing. The data show tens of thousands of clones, nearly 99% seen once. With 8 bases removed from V and 6 bases from J, the gap between germline ends came to 18 bases. The germline CDR1 and CDR2 sequences are SNHLY and FYNNEI. The CDR3 is 14 residues long. This clonotype was sampled from a human donor in good health. Specimen: T cells isolated from PBMCs. V and J are TRBV2 and TRBJ2-3; maybe TRBD2 (6 bases). The CDR3 sequence is CASLSLSGGDTQYF. DNA of the CDR3: TGTGCCAGCCTGTCACTTTCTGGAGGGGATACGCAGTATTTT.